The 10 T cell receptor beta chains in this list originate from one sample, sequenced in a study of cytomegalovirus exposure and HLA in healthy donors. Primers included in the PCR were 60 Vbeta and 13 Jbeta primers. TCRdb's table, derived via immunoSEQ multiplex PCR, lists solely in-frame clones and lacks some. The table includes 150,000 or so clones, 65% to 85% detected once. Sequenced input: PBMCs. The receptors here all came from a woman in her forties or fifties in good health and CMV-seropositive.

The genes are TRBV6-5 and TRBJ2-7, with 7 bases matching TRBD2. V lost 0 bases and J lost 0; bases outside the gene matches: 5. Germline values: CDR1 MNHEY, CDR2 SVGAGI. The CDR3 is made up of 16 amino acids. CDR3 in amino acids: CASSYSRASGSYEQYF. DNA of the CDR3: TGTGCCAGCAGTTACTCGCGAGCTAGCGGCTCCTACGAGCAGTACTTC.

J is TRBJ2-1 and V is TRBV7-3, with 8 bases that match TRBD1. The V and J ends lost 5 bases and 4 bases, in that order; junction bases with no gene match: 7. The length of the CDR3 is 15 residues. Germline CDR1 is SGHTA and CDR2 is FQGTGA. CDR3 nucleotide sequence: TGTGCCAGCAGCAAATGGACAGGGCTTTACAATGAGCAGTTCTTC. Its protein product is CASSKWTGLYNEQFF.

The V and J genes are TRBV4-3 and TRBJ1-4; TRBD1 might be the D (6 bases). Per germline, CDR1 LGHNA and CDR2 YSLEER. The V gene lost 6 bases and the J gene lost 5 bases, with 19 bases spanning the gap. The CDR3 spans 16 residues. The CDR3 sequence: CASSADHETGNEKLFF. The DNA of the CDR3 is TGCGCCAGCAGTGCCGACCACGAGACAGGCAATGAAAAACTGTTTTTT.

Worth noting for this clone: An end of the junction does not agree with germline; a read error may underlie this. This chain connects TRBV7-7 to TRBJ2-5, with 8 bases aligning to TRBD1. Per germline, CDR1 SSHAT and CDR2 FNYEAQ (reference sequence). CDR3 length: 16 amino acids. CDR3: CASSLNDGRGLETQYF. The CDR3 region has the DNA TGTGCTAGCAGCTTAAATGACGGCAGGGGGCTGGAGACCCAGTACTTC.

V is TRBV10-3 and J is TRBJ1-5; TRBD1 might be the D (6 bases). The V and J ends lost 0 bases and 0 bases respectively, with 12 bases between them. The CDR3 extends over 17 amino acids. Germline V gives CDR1 ENHRY, CDR2 SYGVKD. CDR3 residues: CAISESPGQISNQPQHF. The DNA of the CDR3 is TGTGCCATCAGTGAGTCCCCAGGACAGATTAGCAATCAGCCCCAGCATTTT.

The chain has TRBV7-2 and TRBJ2-5, with TRBD2 identical over 10 bases. V lost 0 bases and J lost 2; bases outside the gene matches: 6. Germline V lookup: CDR1 SGHTA, CDR2 FQGNSA. CDR3 size: 17 residues. The DNA of the CDR3 is TGTGCCAGCAGCTTAGCACTGTCTAGCGGGGGACAAGAGACCCAGTACTTC. This encodes CASSLALSSGGQETQYF.

This chain connects TRBV15 to TRBJ1-5; D call uncertain. The germline V gene has CDR1 LNHNV and CDR2 YYDKDF (reference sequence). V was trimmed by 5 bases and J by 3 bases, leaving 14 bases between them. The CDR3 totals 15 residues. CDR3 DNA: TGTGCCACCAGCTCCAGGTGGCAGATCAATCAGCCCCAGCATTTT. Protein product: CATSSRWQINQPQHF. Using reference TRBV15 and TRBJ1-5 for the parts outside the CDR3, the full variable domain is DAMVIQNPRYQVTQFGKPVTLSCSQTLNHNVMYWYQQKSSQAPKLLFHYYDKDFNNEADTPDNFQSRRPNTSFCFLDIRSPGLGDTAMYLCATSSRWQINQPQHFGDGTRLSIL.

The chain links TRBV7-9 to TRBJ2-3, with D possibly matching TRBD2 (5 bases). The CDR3 is 15 amino acids. The germline V gene has CDR1 SEHNR and CDR2 FQNEAQ (reference sequence). Trimming removed 5 bases from V and 0 bases from J, with 12 bases in between. The CDR3 sequence: CASSPGAASTDTQYF. CDR3 DNA: TGTGCCAGCAGCCCTGGAGCGGCTAGCACAGATACGCAGTATTTT.

The chain combines TRBV28 with TRBJ2-1; a weak D match, TRBD2 (6 bases). The V gene lost 5 bases and the J gene lost 7 bases, with 21 bases spanning the gap. CDR1 is MDHEN and CDR2 is SYDVKM in the germline V gene. CDR3 size: 16 residues. In nucleotides, the CDR3 is TGTGCCAGCAGTGCCCATATCACCGGGACTCTTAATGAGCAGTTCTTC. It encodes CASSAHITGTLNEQFF.

To note about this clone: The sample holds other DNA sequences that translate to the same CDR3. The CDR3 DNA follows: TGTGCCATCAGTCGACAGGGGGGTCCCTCTGGAAACACCATATATTTT. Translating it yields CAISRQGGPSGNTIYF. The chain carries TRBV10-3 and TRBJ1-3; the match to TRBD1 covers 9 bases. The V segment lost 5 bases and the J segment 0 bases; nucleotides outside the gene matches: 5. CDR3 length: 16 residues. Germline lookup yields CDR1 ENHRY and CDR2 SYGVKD.